The clone carrying this T cell receptor (beta chain) was seen ten or more times. The study amplified TCR beta CDR3 regions using RNA transcripts. An initial RT-PCR round employing HTBI primers preceded a second-round multiplex PCR. TCRdb reprocessed the multiplex PCR reads via MiXCR and lists one record per CDR3 protein. The sample yields a few hundred thousand distinct CDR3 sequences, around 17% seen once. These data belong to a study of Graves' ophthalmopathy and Graves' hyperthyroidism. The source is a young woman with Graves' ophthalmopathy. Sequencing was done on a sample of peripheral blood.

CDR3 in DNA: TGCGCCAGCAGCCAAGGGACTAGCGGGGGGTACGAGCAGTACTTC. Protein: CASSQGTSGGYEQYF. The chain employs TRBV4-3 and TRBJ2-7; 14 bases are a match to TRBD2. CDR3 length: 15 residues. Unmatched junction bases numbered 0, after V lost 1 base and J lost 4 bases. Germline V lookup: CDR1 LGHNA, CDR2 YSLEER.